The count of the clone carrying this T cell receptor beta chain is one. The antigen remains unidentified. The data originate from a study of graft-versus-host responses after intestinal transplantation. Study-level background: Multivisceral, liver-intestinal, or isolated intestinal transplants were given to recipients.

The germline gives CDR1 SGHTA, CDR2 FQGTGA. V was shortened by 1 base and J by 10 bases, with 11 bases between the two germline ends. CDR3 length equals 13 residues. Profiled with immunoSEQ multiplex PCR; TCRdb holds only in-frame clones, not every one. Here the sample spans over 100,000 clones, more than 75% being singletons. Study-level points and caveats: GvH clonotypes were identified within recipient marrow, with a subset emerging first in ileum or blood.

The clonotype originates from a human donor who received an intestinal transplant. The sample here was unstimulated CD4+ T cells sorted from spleen or lymph node cells, taken before intestinal transplant. The chain combines TRBV7-3 with TRBJ2-1; a possible D gene is TRBD2 (6 bases). CDR3: CASSLNYRGEQFF. The CDR3 DNA sequence: TGTGCCAGCAGCTTAAACTACCGGGGGGAGCAGTTCTTC.